Listed here are 30 T cell receptor beta chains from one sample, sequenced in a study of cytomegalovirus exposure and HLA in healthy donors. The PCR used 60 Vbeta and 13 Jbeta primers. Assay: immunoSEQ multiplex PCR; the TCRdb copy retains only in-frame clones and omits some. The sample holds about 94,000 clones, about 62% seen once. The sample was PBMCs. The receptors shown here come from a man aged 25-45 years in good health and CMV-seronegative.

The chain joins TRBV14 to TRBJ2-1, with 7 positions matching TRBD2. V lost 5 bases, J lost 0 bases, and 7 bases stayed unmatched. From germline, CDR1 is SGHDN and CDR2 FVKESK. CDR3 length equals 16 residues. The DNA of the CDR3 is TGTGCCAGCAGCTGGACTAGTCAGTTCTCCTACAATGAGCAGTTCTTC. It translates to CASSWTSQFSYNEQFF. The variable domain in full, with the rest retrieved from reference TRBV14 and TRBJ2-1, is EAGVTQFPSHSVIEKGQTVTLRCDPISGHDNLYWYRRVMGKEIKFLLHFVKESKQDESGMPNNRFLAERTGGTYSTLKVQPAELEDSGVYFCASSWTSQFSYNEQFFGPGTRLTVL.

This clone was recorded a few times. The V call is TRBV6-4, the J call TRBJ2-3; TRBD2 aligns across 13 bases. The CDR3 runs 16 residues. CDR1 and CDR2 (germline): MRHNA, SNTAGT. Losses at the gene ends were 6 bases for V and 5 bases for J; bases not matched to a gene: 8. The CDR3 loop reads CASSPGLAGVIDTQYF. The CDR3 region has the DNA TGTGCCAGCAGCCCCGGACTAGCGGGAGTTATAGATACGCAGTATTTT.

The chain combines TRBV30 with TRBJ2-1; D might be TRBD1 (6 bases). V lost 2 bases to trimming and J lost 4 bases, with 9 bases between them. Germline V lookup: CDR1 GTSNPN, CDR2 SVGIG (reference sequence). CDR3 size: 13 residues. The CDR3 reads CAWSTDRYNEQFF. DNA for the CDR3: TGTGCCTGGAGTACTGACAGGTACAATGAGCAGTTCTTC.

This CDR3 reads CASSLYIGDYGYTF. The CDR3 DNA sequence: TGTGCCAGCAGCTTATATATCGGGGACTATGGCTACACCTTC. The chain employs TRBV11-2 and TRBJ1-2; D call uncertain. CDR1 SGHAT and CDR2 FQNNGV come from the germline V gene. The CDR3 spans 14 residues. Between the trimmed V and J ends, which lost 2 bases and 3 bases, there was a span of 10 bases.

The CDR3 bases are TGTGCCAGCGGAGCGGGCGGCACAGATACGCAGTATTTT. Its protein product is CASGAGGTDTQYF. The chain joins TRBV9 to TRBJ2-3, with D perhaps TRBD2 (6 bases). The germline CDR1 and CDR2 sequences are SGDLS and YYNGEE. Trimming stripped 7 bases from V and 1 base from J, with 10 bases between. The CDR3 runs to 13 residues.

This clone was seen a few times. The chain employs TRBV6-6 and TRBJ1-4, with 9 nucleotides matching TRBD1. The CDR3 is 16 amino acids. V lost 2 bases to trimming and J lost 8 bases; unmatched junction nucleotides: 9. CDR1 MNHNY and CDR2 SVGAGI come from the germline V gene (reference sequence). In DNA form, the CDR3 reads TGTGCCAGCAGTTACGGGACAGGGATCACCTCGGAAAAACTGTTTTTT. Translation gives CASSYGTGITSEKLFF.

The chain couples TRBV4-2 to TRBJ2-7, with TRBD1 matching 8 bases. Germline CDR1 reads LGHNA; CDR2 reads YNFKEQ. With 1 base clipped from V and 5 bases from J, the junction kept 4 bases outside the gene matches. The CDR3 consists of 14 residues. Here the CDR3 reads CASSQGQGWDEQYF. For the CDR3, the DNA is TGTGCCAGCAGCCAAGGACAGGGGTGGGACGAGCAGTACTTC.

This clone was recorded once. The genes are TRBV25-1 and TRBJ2-5; 9 bases line up with TRBD2. The end of the DNA aligns better with TRBJ2-7, so the J call may be wrong. Germline loops: CDR1 MGHDK, CDR2 SYGVNS. The CDR3 runs to 16 residues. CDR3 protein: CASSDQSGGTTYEQYF. DNA for the CDR3: TGTGCCAGCAGTGACCAGAGCGGGGGGACAACCTACGAGCAGTACTTC.

The V gene is TRBV5-1, the J gene TRBJ2-7; 8 bases are a match to TRBD1. V shed 0 bases, J shed 3 bases, and the junction held 5 bases outside the gene matches. Looked up from germline, CDR1 is SGHRS and CDR2 is YFSETQ. The length of the CDR3 is 15 residues. This CDR3 is CASSLVDRGHYEQYF. CDR3 nucleotide sequence: TGCGCCAGCAGCTTGGTTGACAGGGGCCACTACGAGCAGTACTTC.

This clone was picked up a small number of times. This chain joins TRBV4-2 and TRBJ2-5, with D possibly matching TRBD1 (6 bases). V lost 3 bases and J lost 2, with 25 bases in between. The CDR3 has 19 residues. Germline V gene data show CDR1 as LGHNA and CDR2 as YNFKEQ. CDR3 residues: CASSHFPLGLQGWQETQYF. The DNA for the CDR3 is TGTGCCAGCAGCCATTTTCCCCTGGGCCTACAGGGATGGCAAGAGACCCAGTACTTC.

The chain recombines TRBV9 with TRBJ2-1, with TRBD2 matching over 14 bases. The germline V gene has CDR1 SGDLS and CDR2 YYNGEE. With V trimmed by 0 bases and J by 8 bases, 4 bases remained unmatched. The CDR3 is made up of 16 amino acids. The CDR3 DNA sequence: TGTGCCAGCAGCGTAGGACTAGCGGGAGGGGGGGATGAGCAGTTCTTC. Translated, it gives CASSVGLAGGGDEQFF.

The sample holds a few counts of this clone. The J gene is TRBJ2-7, the V gene TRBV4-1, with TRBD2 as a possible D gene (5 bases). CDR3 size: 15 residues. V shed 4 bases and J shed 4 bases, with 17 bases lying between them. Germline V gene data show CDR1 as MGHRA and CDR2 as YSYEKL. For the CDR3, the DNA is TGCGCCAGCAGCCCCCAAGGACTCTTGAAGTACGAGCAGTACTTC. Encoded protein: CASSPQGLLKYEQYF.

The chain links TRBV5-6 to TRBJ1-1, with a possible D match to TRBD1 (5 bases). This CDR3 contains 14 residues. Trimming left V 1 base short and J 6 bases short, with 13 bases between. The germline V gene encodes CDR1 SGHDT and CDR2 YYEEEE. CDR3 nucleotide sequence: TGTGCCAGCAGCTTGTTGCCAGGGAATCCTGAAGCTTTCTTT. The encoded protein is CASSLLPGNPEAFF.

The rearrangement links TRBV9 to TRBJ1-4; tentative D call: TRBD1 (5 bases). CDR1 is SGDLS, CDR2 YYNGEE, per germline. Trimming stripped 0 bases from V and 6 bases from J, with 15 bases between. This CDR3 has 16 residues. This CDR3 reads CASSVGEGRGHEKLFF. In DNA form, the CDR3 reads TGTGCCAGCAGCGTAGGGGAGGGGAGGGGTCATGAAAAACTGTTTTTT.

This chain links TRBV9 with TRBJ1-2; no firm D call. Germline V lookup: CDR1 SGDLS, CDR2 YYNGEE. This CDR3 region has 13 residues. V gave up 2 bases and J gave up 5 bases, with 10 bases separating them. CDR3 sequence reads: CASSVIPGYGYTF. The CDR3, as DNA: TGTGCCAGCAGCGTTATTCCGGGGTATGGCTACACCTTC. The whole variable domain, filled in from reference TRBV9 and TRBJ1-2, reads DSGVTQTPKHLITATGQRVTLRCSPRSGDLSVYWYQQSLDQGLQFLIQYYNGEERAKGNILERFSAQQFPDLHSELNLSSLELGDSALYFCASSVIPGYGYTFGSGTRLTVV.

V gene TRBV4-1 combines with J gene TRBJ1-5; a possible D gene is TRBD1 (5 bases). Germline lookup yields CDR1 MGHRA and CDR2 YSYEKL. The CDR3 loop spans 15 amino acids. Trimming stripped 2 bases from V and 2 bases from J, with 10 bases between. The CDR3 here is CASSQQGLGNQPQHF. The CDR3 nucleotides are TGCGCCAGCAGCCAACAGGGTTTGGGCAATCAGCCCCAGCATTTT.

This chain links TRBV5-1 with TRBJ1-1; a possible D gene is TRBD1 (6 bases). The ends were cut back, 4 bases at V and 7 bases at J, with 17 bases in the middle. The CDR3 is 14 residues long. The germline V gene has CDR1 SGHRS and CDR2 YFSETQ. Here the CDR3 DNA reads TGCGCCAGCAGCCTACCCGGGGGGGCTATTGAAGCTTTCTTT. Protein: CASSLPGGAIEAFF.

The chain has TRBV11-3 and TRBJ2-1; TRBD2 aligns across 11 bases. This CDR3 contains 15 residues. Germline V CDR1 and CDR2: SGHNT, YENEEA. V trimming: 1 base; J trimming: 4 bases; junction bases outside the gene matches: 0. The CDR3 nucleotides are TGTGCCAGCAGCTTAGGGACTAGCGGGTACAATGAGCAGTTCTTC. The encoded protein is CASSLGTSGYNEQFF.

This clone appeared a few times. The rearrangement joins TRBV10-3 to TRBJ1-1; tentatively, D is TRBD1 (5 bases). The germline V gene has CDR1 ENHRY and CDR2 SYGVKD. CDR3 length equals 16 residues. The germline V and J ends were trimmed by 0 bases and 0 bases, with 11 bases remaining between them. CDR3 amino acids: CAISESTGRVNTEAFF. CDR3 DNA: TGTGCCATCAGTGAGTCGACGGGCAGGGTGAACACTGAAGCTTTCTTT.

V usage is TRBV30 and J usage is TRBJ1-6; D remains unclear. The CDR3 covers 14 residues. The V end was cut by 4 bases, the J end by 10 bases, with 17 bases between. Germline assignment: CDR1 GTSNPN and CDR2 SVGIG (reference sequence). This chain's CDR3 is CAWIEGGVRSPLHF. The DNA for the CDR3 is TGTGCCTGGATTGAGGGAGGAGTAAGGTCACCCCTCCACTTT.

This clone was counted only a few times. The chain combines TRBV7-9 with TRBJ1-6; 9 bases fit TRBD1. Germline V gene sequence: CDR1 SEHNR, CDR2 FQNEAQ (reference sequence). This CDR3 has 15 amino acids. Trimming at V came to 8 bases and at J to 9 bases, leaving 11 bases not matched to a gene. Written as DNA, the CDR3 is TGTGCCAGCGGGACCGGTGGGACAGGGCTTTCACCCCTCCACTTT. Residues: CASGTGGTGLSPLHF.

This sequence joins TRBV10-3 and TRBJ1-3; D remains unclear. CDR1 is ENHRY and CDR2 is SYGVKD in the germline V gene. V was cut by 3 bases and J by 0 bases, with 9 bases left in between. The CDR3 is made up of 15 amino acids. The DNA of the CDR3 is TGTGCCATCAGTGACCTAATTAACTCTGGAAACACCATATATTTT. Amino acid sequence: CAISDLINSGNTIYF.

The chain is built from TRBV7-3 and TRBJ1-1; 10 bases line up with TRBD1. Germline V gene lookup returns CDR1 SGHTA and CDR2 FQGTGA. CDR3 length: 18 amino acids. After removal of 4 bases from V and 4 bases from J, the junction contained 15 bases not matched to a gene. The CDR3 protein is CASSSPTGGPSRGTEAFF. The CDR3 region has the DNA TGTGCCAGCAGCTCCCCGACAGGGGGCCCCTCAAGGGGCACTGAAGCTTTCTTT.

The CDR3 here is CASSGDSGANVLTF. The CDR3 nucleotides are TGCGCCAGCAGCGGAGACTCTGGGGCCAACGTCCTGACTTTC. The chain uses TRBV5-1 and TRBJ2-6; D remains unclear. CDR1 and CDR2 from the germline V gene are SGHRS and YFSETQ. The V and J ends lost 4 bases and 0 bases respectively, with 5 bases between them. This CDR3 spans 14 amino acids.

This clone was observed a handful of times. The rearrangement links TRBV7-9 to TRBJ1-5; the match to TRBD1 covers 10 bases. Germline assignment: CDR1 SEHNR and CDR2 FQNEAQ (reference sequence). This CDR3 region has 14 residues. With V trimmed by 5 bases and J by 4 bases, 2 bases remained unmatched. CDR3 sequence reads: CASSRGQGNQPQHF. CDR3 DNA sequence: TGTGCCAGCAGCCGGGGACAGGGGAATCAGCCCCAGCATTTT.

This clone has a handful of counts. This rearrangement joins TRBV27 to TRBJ2-5; possible D gene TRBD2, 6 bases. V was trimmed by 4 bases and J by 1 base, leaving 13 bases between them. Germline V gene lookup returns CDR1 MNHEY and CDR2 SMNVEV (reference sequence). CDR3 length equals 15 residues. The CDR3 loop reads CASSSPGTFQETQYF. In nucleotides, the CDR3 is TGTGCCAGCAGTTCCCCCGGGACTTTCCAAGAGACCCAGTACTTC.

This chain links TRBV5-1 with TRBJ1-1; 12 bases map to TRBD1. This CDR3 contains 17 residues. The germline V gene has CDR1 SGHRS and CDR2 YFSETQ. The junction had 9 bases not matched to a gene; V was cut back by 2 bases and J by 4 bases. Written as DNA, the CDR3 is TGCGCCAGCAGCTTAGGGACAGGGGGCACTATTATCACTGAAGCTTTCTTT. Translated: CASSLGTGGTIITEAFF.

The chain links TRBV7-8 to TRBJ2-1; D is perhaps TRBD2 (5 bases). Germline V gene lookup returns CDR1 SGHVS and CDR2 FQNEAQ. The CDR3 runs 11 residues. The V end lost 5 bases, the J end lost 9 bases, and 8 bases lay between the germline ends. Here the CDR3 reads CASSPDFEQFF. CDR3 coding DNA: TGTGCCAGCAGCCCGGACTTTGAGCAGTTCTTC.

The rearrangement uses TRBV5-1 and TRBJ2-1; possible D gene TRBD1, 7 bases. Germline V gene lookup returns CDR1 SGHRS and CDR2 YFSETQ. The CDR3 length is 16 residues. V was trimmed by 4 bases and J by 0 bases, leaving 14 bases between them. CDR3 loop: CASSAGTVNSYNEQFF. The CDR3 nucleotides read TGCGCCAGCAGCGCGGGGACAGTCAACTCCTACAATGAGCAGTTCTTC.

V and J are TRBV15 and TRBJ1-5; 7 positions match TRBD1. Losses at the gene ends were 5 bases for V and 3 bases for J; bases not matched to a gene: 7. The CDR3 runs to 15 residues. Germline CDR1 and CDR2: LNHNV and YYDKDF (reference sequence). CDR3 in DNA: TGTGCCACCAGCCCCCAGGGGGTGAACAATCAGCCCCAGCATTTT. Translation gives CATSPQGVNNQPQHF.